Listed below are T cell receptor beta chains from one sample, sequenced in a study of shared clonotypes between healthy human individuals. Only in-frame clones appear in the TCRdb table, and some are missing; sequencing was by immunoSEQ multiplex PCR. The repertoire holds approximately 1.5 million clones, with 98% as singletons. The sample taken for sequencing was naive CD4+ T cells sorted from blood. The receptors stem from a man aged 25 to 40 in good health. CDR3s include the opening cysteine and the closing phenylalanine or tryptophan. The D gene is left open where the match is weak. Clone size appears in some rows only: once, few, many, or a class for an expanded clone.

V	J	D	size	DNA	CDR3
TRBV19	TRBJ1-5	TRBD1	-	TGTGCCAGTAGTACAACCGACAGGGGTAGTCAGCCCCAGCATTTT	CASSTTDRGSQPQHF
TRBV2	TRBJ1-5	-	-	TGTGCCAGCAGTGAGGGTAGGAGCAATCAGCCCCAGCATTTT	CASSEGRSNQPQHF
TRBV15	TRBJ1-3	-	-	TGTGCCACCAGCAGAGGGGCTCAAGGAAACACCATATATTTT	CATSRGAQGNTIYF
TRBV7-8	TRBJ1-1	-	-	TGTGCCAGCAGCTTTCAGGGGAAGGGAACTGAAGCTTTCTTT	CASSFQGKGTEAFF
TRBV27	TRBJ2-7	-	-	TGTGCCAGCAGTCAATTACCACTCGCTAACCTAGTCCACGAGCAGTACTTC	CASSQLPLANLVHEQYF
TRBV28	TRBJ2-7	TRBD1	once	TGTGCCAGCAGTTCTACAGGGGGCAGGGTATACGAGCAGTACTTC	CASSSTGGRVYEQYF
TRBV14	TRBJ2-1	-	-	TGTGCCAGCAGCCAAGTTGGTTGGCAGGGAATGGGTGAGCAGTTCTTC	CASSQVGWQGMGEQFF
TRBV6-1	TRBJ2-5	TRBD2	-	TGTGCCAGCAGTGACGGACTAGCGGTAGAGACCCAGTACTTC	CASSDGLAVETQYF
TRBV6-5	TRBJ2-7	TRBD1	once	TGTGCCAGCAGTGACAGGGTCTCCTACGAGCAGTACTTC	CASSDRVSYEQYF
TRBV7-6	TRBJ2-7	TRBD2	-	TGTGCCAGCAGCTTACTAGCGGGCCAGTCCTACGAGCAGTACTTC	CASSLLAGQSYEQYF
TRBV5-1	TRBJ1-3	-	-	TGCGCCAGCAGCTTGAGGCCTCCAGGAAACACCATATATTTT	CASSLRPPGNTIYF
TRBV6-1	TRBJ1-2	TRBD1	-	TGTGCCAGCAGAGAAGGGACAGAGGATGGCTACACCTTC	CASREGTEDGYTF
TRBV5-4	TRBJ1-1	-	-	TGTGCCAGCAGCTTTGGACAGCCTCCCGACACTGAAGCTTTCTTT	CASSFGQPPDTEAFF
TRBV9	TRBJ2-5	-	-	TGTGCCAGCAGCGTAGCCGGGGCCCAAGAGACCCAGTACTTC	CASSVAGAQETQYF
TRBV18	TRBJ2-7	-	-	TGTGCCAGCTCACCCCTAGACGGCTACGAGCAGTACTTC	CASSPLDGYEQYF
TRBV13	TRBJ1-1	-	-	TGTGCCAGCAGCTTAATGGGGCCAGGGGCGAACACTGAAGCTTTCTTT	CASSLMGPGANTEAFF
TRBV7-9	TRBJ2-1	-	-	TGTGCCAGCAGCCCCAGGATGTCGGGGGTAATAGGGGATGAGCAGTTCTTC	CASSPRMSGVIGDEQFF
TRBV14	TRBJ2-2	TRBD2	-	TGTGCCAGCAGCCCGGGACTAGCGGGAGTTGCCGGGGAGCTGTTTTTT	CASSPGLAGVAGELFF
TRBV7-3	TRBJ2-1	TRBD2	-	TGTGCCAGCAGCTTACTCGCGGGAGGGCCAAATGAGCAGTTCTTC	CASSLLAGGPNEQFF
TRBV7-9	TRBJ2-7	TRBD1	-	TGTGCCAGCAGCGGCCTTCCGGGACAGGGTTATTACGAGCAGTACTTC	CASSGLPGQGYYEQYF
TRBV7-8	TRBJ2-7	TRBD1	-	TGTGCCAGCAGCTATAGGGACAGGGATCCCTACGAGCAGTACTTC	CASSYRDRDPYEQYF
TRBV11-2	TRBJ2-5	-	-	TGTGCCAGCAGCACTATAAGGGGCCAAGAGACCCAGTACTTC	CASSTIRGQETQYF
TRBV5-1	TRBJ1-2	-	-	TGCGCCAGCAGCCCCAGCGGGGTTCAGCACGGCTACACCTTC	CASSPSGVQHGYTF
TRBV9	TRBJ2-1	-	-	TGTGCCAGCAGCGTAGCGGTGGCCCTCGGTAACAATGAGCAGTTCTTC	CASSVAVALGNNEQFF
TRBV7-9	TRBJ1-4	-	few	TGTGCCAGCAGCTCCTTACCCGCAGTGAATGAAAAACTGTTTTTT	CASSSLPAVNEKLFF
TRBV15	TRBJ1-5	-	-	TGTGCCACCAGCAGCACAGGCCGTTATCAGCCCCAGCATTTT	CATSSTGRYQPQHF
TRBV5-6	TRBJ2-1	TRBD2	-	TGTGCCAGCAGCCCGCAAGCGGGAGATTCACTCTTC	CASSPQAGDSLF
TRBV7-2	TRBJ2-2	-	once	TGTGCCAGCAGCTTAGAACGTTGGACAGTACACACCGGGGAGCTGTTTTTT	CASSLERWTVHTGELFF
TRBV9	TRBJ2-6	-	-	TGTGCCAGCAGCGTAGGGCCAGGGGCCAACGTCCTGACTTTC	CASSVGPGANVLTF